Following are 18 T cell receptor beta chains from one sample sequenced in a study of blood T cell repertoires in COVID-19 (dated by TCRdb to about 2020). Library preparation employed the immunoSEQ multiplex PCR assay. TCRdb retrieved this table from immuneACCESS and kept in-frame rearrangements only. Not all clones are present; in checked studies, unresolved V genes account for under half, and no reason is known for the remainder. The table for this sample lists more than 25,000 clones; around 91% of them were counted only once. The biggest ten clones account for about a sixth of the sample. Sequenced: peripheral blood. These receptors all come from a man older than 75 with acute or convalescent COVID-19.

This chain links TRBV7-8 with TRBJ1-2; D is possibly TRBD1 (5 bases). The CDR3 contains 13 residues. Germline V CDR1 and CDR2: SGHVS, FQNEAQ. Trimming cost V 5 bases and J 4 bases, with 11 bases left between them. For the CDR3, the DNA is TGTGCCAGCAGCCCGACAGCCGGCTATGGCTACACCTTC. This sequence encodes CASSPTAGYGYTF.

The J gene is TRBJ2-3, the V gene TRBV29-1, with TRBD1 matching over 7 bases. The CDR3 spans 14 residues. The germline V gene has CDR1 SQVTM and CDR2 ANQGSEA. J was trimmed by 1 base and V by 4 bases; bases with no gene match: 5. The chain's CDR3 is CSVGTGGRTDTQYF. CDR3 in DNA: TGCAGCGTTGGGACAGGAGGTCGCACAGATACGCAGTATTTT.

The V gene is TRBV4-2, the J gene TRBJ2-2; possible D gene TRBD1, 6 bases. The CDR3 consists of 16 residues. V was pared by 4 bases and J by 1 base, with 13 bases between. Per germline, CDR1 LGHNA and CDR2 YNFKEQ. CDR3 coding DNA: TGTGCCAGCAGCCTTAGCACAGGGCAGAACACCGGGGAGCTGTTTTTT. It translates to CASSLSTGQNTGELFF.

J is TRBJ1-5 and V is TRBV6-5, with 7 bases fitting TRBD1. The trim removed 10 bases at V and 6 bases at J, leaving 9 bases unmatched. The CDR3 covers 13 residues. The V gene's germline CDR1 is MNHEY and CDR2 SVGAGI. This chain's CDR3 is CATMTGLAQPQHF. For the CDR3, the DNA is TGTGCCACCATGACAGGGTTAGCTCAGCCCCAGCATTTT.

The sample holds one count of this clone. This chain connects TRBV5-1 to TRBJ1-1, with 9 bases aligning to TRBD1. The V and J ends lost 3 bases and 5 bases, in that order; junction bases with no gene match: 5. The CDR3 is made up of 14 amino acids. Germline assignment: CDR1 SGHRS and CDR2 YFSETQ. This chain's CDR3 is CASSWGQGGTEAFF. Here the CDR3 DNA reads TGCGCCAGCAGCTGGGGACAGGGTGGAACTGAAGCTTTCTTT.

The CDR3 DNA reads TGTGCCAGCAGTGTCCTAGCGGTGGACGAGCAGTACTTC. This codes for CASSVLAVDEQYF. V and J are TRBV2 and TRBJ2-7; 7 positions match TRBD2. The J segment lost 5 bases and the V segment lost 4 bases, leaving 5 bases of the junction unmatched. This CDR3 contains 13 residues. The V gene's germline CDR1 is SNHLY and CDR2 FYNNEI.

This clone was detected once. CDR3 nucleotides: TGTGCCAGCAGCCCGATAGGGGAGGGACCGCAGACTGAAGCTTTCTTT. This gives the protein CASSPIGEGPQTEAFF. This chain uses TRBV7-8 with TRBJ1-1; D perhaps matches TRBD1 (5 bases). Germline CDR1 reads SGHVS; CDR2 reads FQNEAQ. The CDR3 runs 16 residues. V gave up 5 bases and J gave up 5 bases, with 21 bases separating them.

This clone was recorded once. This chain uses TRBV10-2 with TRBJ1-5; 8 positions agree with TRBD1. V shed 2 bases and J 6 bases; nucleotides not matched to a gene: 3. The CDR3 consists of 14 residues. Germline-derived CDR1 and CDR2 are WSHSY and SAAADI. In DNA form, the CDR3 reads TGCGCCAGCAGTGAGCAGGGGGCGGGTCAGCCCCAGCATTTT. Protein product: CASSEQGAGQPQHF.

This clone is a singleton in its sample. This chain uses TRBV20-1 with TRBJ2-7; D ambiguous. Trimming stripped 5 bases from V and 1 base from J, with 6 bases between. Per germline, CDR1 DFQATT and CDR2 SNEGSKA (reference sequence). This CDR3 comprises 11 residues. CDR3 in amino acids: CSALTSYEQYF. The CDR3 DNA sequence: TGCAGTGCTTTGACTTCCTACGAGCAGTACTTC.

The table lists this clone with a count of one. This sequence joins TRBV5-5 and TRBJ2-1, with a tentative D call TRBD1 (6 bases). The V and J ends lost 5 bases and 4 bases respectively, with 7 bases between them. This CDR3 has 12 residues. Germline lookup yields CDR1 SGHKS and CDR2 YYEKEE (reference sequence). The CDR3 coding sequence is TGTGCCAGCAGTGGACAGTACAATGAGCAGTTCTTC. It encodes CASSGQYNEQFF.

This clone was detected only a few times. The CDR3 is CASSLGAAYSNQPQHF. CDR3 bases: TGTGCCAGCAGCCTGGGGGCGGCTTATAGCAATCAGCCCCAGCATTTT. The rearrangement links TRBV7-2 to TRBJ1-5; D possibly corresponds to TRBD1 (6 bases). Per germline, CDR1 SGHTA and CDR2 FQGNSA. The CDR3 is made up of 16 amino acids. The V end was cut by 5 bases, the J end by 0 bases, with 14 bases between.

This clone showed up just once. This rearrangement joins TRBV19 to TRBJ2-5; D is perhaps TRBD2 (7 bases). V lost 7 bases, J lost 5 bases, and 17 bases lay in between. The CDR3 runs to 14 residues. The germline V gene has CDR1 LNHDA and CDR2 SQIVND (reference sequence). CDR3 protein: CASNLGGQWETQYF. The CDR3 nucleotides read TGTGCCAGTAACTTGGGGGGGCAATGGGAGACCCAGTACTTC.

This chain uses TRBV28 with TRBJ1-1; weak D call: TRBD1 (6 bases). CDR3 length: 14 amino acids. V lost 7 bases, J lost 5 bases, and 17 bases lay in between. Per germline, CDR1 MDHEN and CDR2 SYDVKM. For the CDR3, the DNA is TGTGCCAGCAAGGGGGGGAGGTGGGAAACTGAAGCTTTCTTT. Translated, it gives CASKGGRWETEAFF.

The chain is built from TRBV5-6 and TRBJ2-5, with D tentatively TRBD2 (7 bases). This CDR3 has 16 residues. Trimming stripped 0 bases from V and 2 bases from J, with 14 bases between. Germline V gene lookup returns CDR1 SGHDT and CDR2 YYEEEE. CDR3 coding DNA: TGTGCCAGCAGCTTGGTAGTGGGGGGGCGGCAAGAGACCCAGTACTTC. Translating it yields CASSLVVGGRQETQYF.

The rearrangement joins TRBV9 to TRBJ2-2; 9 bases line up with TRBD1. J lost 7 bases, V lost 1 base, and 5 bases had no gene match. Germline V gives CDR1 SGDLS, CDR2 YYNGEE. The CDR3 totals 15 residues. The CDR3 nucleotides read TGTGCCAGCAGCGTAACCGGGACAGGGTACGGGGAGCTGTTTTTT. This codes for CASSVTGTGYGELFF.

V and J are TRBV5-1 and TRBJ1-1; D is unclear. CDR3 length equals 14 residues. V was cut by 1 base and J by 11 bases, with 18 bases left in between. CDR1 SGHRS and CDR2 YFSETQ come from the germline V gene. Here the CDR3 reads CASSLFGSVPPAFF. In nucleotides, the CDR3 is TGCGCCAGCAGCTTGTTTGGCAGCGTCCCTCCGGCTTTCTTT.

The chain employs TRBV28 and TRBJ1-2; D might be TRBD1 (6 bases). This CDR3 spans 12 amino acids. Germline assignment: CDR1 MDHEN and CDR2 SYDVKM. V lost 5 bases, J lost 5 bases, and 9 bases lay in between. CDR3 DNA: TGTGCCAGCAGTAGCGACAGGTATGGCTACACCTTC. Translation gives CASSSDRYGYTF.

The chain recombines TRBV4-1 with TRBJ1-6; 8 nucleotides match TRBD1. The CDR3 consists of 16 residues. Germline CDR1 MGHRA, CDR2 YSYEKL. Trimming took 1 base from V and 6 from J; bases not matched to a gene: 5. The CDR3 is CASSQGWTGFNSPLHF. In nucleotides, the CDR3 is TGCGCCAGCAGCCAAGGCTGGACAGGGTTTAATTCACCCCTCCACTTT.